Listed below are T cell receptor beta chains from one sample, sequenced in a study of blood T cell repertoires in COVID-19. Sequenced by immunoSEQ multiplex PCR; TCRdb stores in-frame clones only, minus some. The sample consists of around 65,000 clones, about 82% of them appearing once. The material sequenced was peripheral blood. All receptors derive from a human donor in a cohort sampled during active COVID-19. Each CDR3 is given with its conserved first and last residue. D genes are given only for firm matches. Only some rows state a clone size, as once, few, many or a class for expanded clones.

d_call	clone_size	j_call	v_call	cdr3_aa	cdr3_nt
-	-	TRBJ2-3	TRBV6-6	CASRGLYTDTQYF	TGTGCCAGCCGGGGTTTGTACACAGATACGCAGTATTTT
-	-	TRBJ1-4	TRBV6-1	CASSEGPGLNEKLFF	TGTGCCAGCAGTGAAGGTCCGGGACTTAATGAAAAACTGTTTTTT
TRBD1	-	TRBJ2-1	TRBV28	CASSLYPGGSNNEQFF	TGTGCCAGCAGTTTATATCCAGGGGGTAGTAACAATGAGCAGTTCTTC
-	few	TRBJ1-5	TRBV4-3	CASSQDARFGNQPQHF	TGCGCCAGCAGCCAAGATGCCAGGTTTGGCAATCAGCCCCAGCATTTT
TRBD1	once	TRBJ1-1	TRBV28	CASSFPQTGGGTEAFF	TGTGCCAGCAGTTTCCCCCAGACAGGGGGAGGTACTGAAGCTTTCTTT
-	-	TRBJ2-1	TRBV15	CATSRAWAGINEQFF	TGTGCCACCAGCAGAGCTTGGGCAGGGATCAATGAGCAGTTCTTC
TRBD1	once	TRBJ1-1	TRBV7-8	CASRRGTGMNTEAFF	TGTGCCAGCAGACGAGGGACAGGAATGAACACTGAAGCTTTCTTT
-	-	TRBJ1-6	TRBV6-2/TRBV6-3	CASSNNRESPLHF	TGTGCCAGCAGTAACAACAGAGAATCACCCCTCCACTTT
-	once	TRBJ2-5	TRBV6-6	CASSYRLQDETQYF	TGTGCCAGCAGTTACCGTCTGCAGGATGAGACCCAGTACTTC
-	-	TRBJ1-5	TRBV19	CASKRREEQPQHF	TGTGCCAGTAAGCGCAGGGAGGAACAGCCCCAGCATTTT
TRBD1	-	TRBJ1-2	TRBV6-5	CASSYASGTGSLGYTF	TGTGCCAGCAGTTACGCCTCCGGGACAGGGTCGCTTGGCTACACCTTC
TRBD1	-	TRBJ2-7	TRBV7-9	CASSLRTRQGVYEQYF	TGTGCCAGCAGCTTAAGGACAAGACAGGGTGTCTACGAGCAGTACTTC
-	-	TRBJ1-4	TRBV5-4	CASSQHNPGPSHKIYF	TGTGCCAGCAGCCAGCACAACCCAGGGCCGAGTCACAAGATCTATTTT
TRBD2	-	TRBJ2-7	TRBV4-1	CASSPAGGAYEQYF	TGCGCCAGCAGCCCCGCGGGAGGGGCCTACGAGCAGTACTTC
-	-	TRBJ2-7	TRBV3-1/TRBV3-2	CASSHLSYEQYF	TGTGCCAGCAGCCACCTCTCCTACGAGCAGTACTTC
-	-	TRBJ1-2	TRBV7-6	CASSQPGGFYGYTF	TGTGCCAGCAGCCAGCCGGGGGGGTTTTACGGCTACACCTTC
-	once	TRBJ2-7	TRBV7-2	CASSFGQGSYEQYF	TGTGCCAGCAGCTTTGGGCAGGGCTCCTACGAGCAGTACTTC
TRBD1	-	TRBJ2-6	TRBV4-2	CASSRDSSSGANVLTF	TGTGCCAGCAGCCGGGACAGTTCCTCTGGGGCCAACGTCCTGACTTTC
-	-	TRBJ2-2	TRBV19	CASNRVYTGELFF	TGTGCCAGCAACAGGGTTTACACCGGGGAGCTGTTTTTT
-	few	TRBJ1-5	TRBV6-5	CASSPTWGGNQPQHF	TGTGCCAGCAGCCCGACATGGGGCGGCAATCAGCCCCAGCATTTT
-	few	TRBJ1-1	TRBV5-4	CASSPGAGGTEAFF	TGTGCCAGCAGCCCCGGGGCCGGGGGCACTGAAGCTTTCTTT
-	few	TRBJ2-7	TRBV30	CAWSGRDEQYF	TGTGCCTGGAGTGGCAGGGACGAGCAGTACTTC
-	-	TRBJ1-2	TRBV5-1	CASSTRQNYGYTF	TGCGCCAGCAGTACCCGACAGAACTATGGCTACACCTTC
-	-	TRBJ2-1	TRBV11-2	CASSANSLAPGEYNEQFF	TGTGCCAGCAGCGCCAACTCACTAGCTCCGGGGGAATACAATGAGCAGTTCTTC
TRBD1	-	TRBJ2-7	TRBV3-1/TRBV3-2	CASSARILRDRVDEQYF	TGTGCCAGCAGCGCGCGTATTCTCCGGGACAGGGTCGACGAGCAGTACTTC
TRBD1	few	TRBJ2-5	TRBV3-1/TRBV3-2	CASRLDRDRQETQYF	TGTGCCAGCAGGCTCGACAGGGATAGACAAGAGACCCAGTACTTC
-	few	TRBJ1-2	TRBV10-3	CAIQGTNYGYTF	TGTGCCATCCAGGGAACGAACTATGGCTACACCTTC
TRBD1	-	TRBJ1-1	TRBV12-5	CASGLQVRTGVSMNTEAFF	TGTGCTAGTGGTTTGCAGGTACGAACAGGGGTATCTATGAACACTGAAGCTTTCTTT
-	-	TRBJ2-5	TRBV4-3	CASSQDYVQQETQYF	TGCGCCAGCAGCCAAGATTATGTACAGCAAGAGACCCAGTACTTC
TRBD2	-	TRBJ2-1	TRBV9	CASSVEIGGAYNEQFF	TGTGCCAGCAGCGTAGAGATCGGGGGGGCCTACAATGAGCAGTTCTTC
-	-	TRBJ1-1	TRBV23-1	CASKFRLNAVRNTEAFF	TGCGCCAGCAAATTTAGATTGAACGCGGTCCGGAACACTGAAGCTTTCTTT
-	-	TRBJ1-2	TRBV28	CASSLMGLFGYTF	TGTGCCAGCAGTTTGATGGGACTTTTTGGCTACACCTTC
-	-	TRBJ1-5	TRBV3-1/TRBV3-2	CASSQGALSNQPQHF	TGTGCCAGCAGCCAAGGAGCACTAAGCAATCAGCCCCAGCATTTT
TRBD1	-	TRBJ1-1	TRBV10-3	CAVQGGSEAFF	TGTGCCGTACAGGGGGGCTCTGAAGCTTTCTTT
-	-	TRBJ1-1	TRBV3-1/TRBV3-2	CASSPMNTGTNTEAFF	TGTGCCAGCAGTCCAATGAATACAGGGACGAACACTGAAGCTTTCTTT
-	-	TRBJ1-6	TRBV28	CASSPLSSYNSPLHF	TGTGCCAGCAGTCCCCTAAGCTCCTATAATTCACCCCTCCACTTT
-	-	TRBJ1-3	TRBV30	CAWRTWADSGNTIYF	TGTGCCTGGAGGACATGGGCCGACTCTGGAAACACCATATATTTT
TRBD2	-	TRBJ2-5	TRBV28	CASSFPSGGKAQYF	TGTGCCAGCAGTTTCCCTTCCGGGGGGAAGGCCCAGTACTTC
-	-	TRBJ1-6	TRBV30	CACTDAGSSYNSPLHF	TGTGCCTGTACCGACGCCGGGAGCTCCTATAATTCACCCCTCCACTTT
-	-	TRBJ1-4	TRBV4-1	CASSPYATNEKLFF	TGCGCCAGCAGCCCCTATGCAACTAATGAAAAACTGTTTTTT
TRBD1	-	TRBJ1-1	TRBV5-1	CASSGDSWTEAFF	TGCGCCAGCAGCGGGGACAGTTGGACTGAAGCTTTCTTT
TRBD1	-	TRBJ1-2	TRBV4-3	CASSHGQGVYGYTF	TGCGCCAGCAGCCACGGACAGGGTGTCTATGGCTACACCTTC
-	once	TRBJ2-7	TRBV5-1	CASSLDRREQYF	TGCGCCAGCAGCTTGGATCGGAGAGAGCAGTACTTC
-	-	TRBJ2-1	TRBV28	CATRALSGQFF	TGTGCCACGAGGGCCTTATCAGGGCAGTTCTTC
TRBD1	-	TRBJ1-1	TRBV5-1	CASSLDRDRTEAFF	TGCGCCAGCAGCCTCGACAGGGATCGAACTGAAGCTTTCTTT
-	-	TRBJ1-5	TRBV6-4	CASSEGASQPQHF	TGTGCCAGCAGTGAAGGAGCGTCTCAGCCCCAGCATTTT